This TCR beta chain was profiled in a study of T cell responses to AZD1222 COVID-19 vaccine. Germline trimming cut 4 bases from V and 3 bases from J; bases unmatched to any gene: 9. Germline values: CDR1 LGHNA, CDR2 YNFKEQ. The length of the CDR3 is 17 residues. TCRdb's table, derived via immunoSEQ multiplex PCR, lists solely in-frame clones and lacks some. The sample lists 150,000 to 200,000 clones; 75% to 90% were seen once. The sequences come from peripheral blood, collected on day 0 of MenACWY control vaccination. The TCR comes from an adult in good health. The chain combines TRBV4-2 with TRBJ2-3; 11 bases map to TRBD2. CDR3 residues: CASSPKQTSGMTDTQYF. The CDR3, as DNA: TGTGCCAGCAGCCCGAAACAGACTAGCGGGATGACAGATACGCAGTATTTT.